This T cell receptor (beta chain) was recorded in a study of cytomegalovirus exposure and HLA in healthy donors (dated by TCRdb to 2017 to 2019). In terms of the full investigation: An earlier analysis of some 500 of the donors reported about 250 Gb of sequence data and 120 million or so unique TCR beta sequences from some 180 million T cells. Donor age, sex, ethnicity and CMV serostatus were compiled together with the repertoire data. In a later genetic analysis, genome-wide SNP genotypes for about three fifths of the roughly 670 donors were used, and that subset was treated as a discovery cohort. Of the roughly 430 genotyped donors, about 80% fell in the genetic ancestry cluster associated with self-reported Caucasian donors. In a later analysis, previously published TCR beta repertoires from fewer than 750 donors were re-analyzed and high-resolution HLA genotyping was added so that TCR occurrence patterns could be studied. Every repertoire in the discovery cohort had been generated on one and the same sequencing platform. HLA typing covered class I and class II loci at four-digit resolution. About 320 gigabases of sequencing data and approximately 80 million unique TCR sequences were included in an early release covering about 700 HLA-typed donors. About 5 DR-DQ haplotypes were handled as single units for association and clustering, since linkage in the cohort was strong. To predict cytomegalovirus infection status, the study brought together high-throughput TCR immunosequencing, statistical association of individual TCRs with disease status, and machine learning. An earlier analysis of 587 of the donors used high-throughput TCR beta sequencing to judge whether each TCR beta V gene segment behaved as functional or pseudogenic. Along with the roughly 670-subject first cohort, a separate validation cohort of over a hundred different subjects was used. Typing coverage differed by locus: A, B, C, DRB1 and DQB1 were typed in roughly 620-640 donors, DQA1 in 522, DPA1 in 606, and DPB1 in 400 to 480. Using immunosequencing, the study profiled T cell repertoires from fewer than 700 subjects and related those repertoires to cytomegalovirus serostatus. Rather than using new phenotypic data, the later analysis identified candidate immune exposures from TCR beta sequences and from how often those sequences occurred across donors. The study aimed to test whether signatures of past pathogen exposure could be identified by cataloging public T cell receptors. Among almost 400 genotyped donors of the cohort, an average of approximately 250,000 unique TCR beta nucleotide sequences were sequenced per donor, roughly 20% of them non-productive. The paper's findings and limits, for the study overall: Some IMGT-functional V segments, including TRBV6-2 and TRBV6-3, could not be distinguished by the 87-base-pair reads and were therefore excluded. In vitro tests confirmed that three of the cytomegalovirus-associated TCR beta chains recognize cytomegalovirus antigens. In a later analysis, 16,951 TCR beta sequences were associated with specific HLA alleles at a false discovery rate of 0.05. Over 15 rarely observed V segments, including chromosome 9 orphons, were excluded from the earlier analysis of approximately 500 of the donors because counts were too low. In both the original and validation cohorts, the classifier was reported to diagnose cytomegalovirus status with high specificity and sensitivity. A cluster of highly shared sequence variants was judged likely to represent a technical artifact of the sequencing pipeline. When HLA alleles, especially DR and DQ, strongly co-occurred, TCR associations were difficult to assign to individual alleles. V-gene and J-gene trimming of TCR beta chains was associated with a missense DCLRE1C variant in a later genetic analysis, and the association was replicated in an independent cohort. Because HLA typing was missing for some donors at each locus, association tests included only the typed subset. A later analysis reported that several top co-occurrence clusters appeared linked to parvovirus B19, influenza, CMV and Epstein-Barr virus. A further reported finding was that TCR beta sequences accurately predicted the HLA-A and HLA-B alleles for most subjects in the first cohort. Most CMV-associated TCR beta chains appeared to be HLA-restricted in a later analysis, and the HLA associations seemed to be driven largely by CMV exposure. Immune exposure information for the cohort was limited to CMV serostatus. Compared with equally common non-associated chains, HLA-associated TCR beta chains in a later analysis were more clonally expanded and had lower generation probabilities. The cohort was sequenced for TCR beta chains only, and without alpha or paired-chain data the features that could be detected were limited. An earlier analysis of approximately 500 of the donors showed that most TCR beta V segments appeared in productive rearrangements either about 87% or about 30% of the time, which broadly matched IMGT annotations. According to the authors, the approach could potentially be generalized to other disease states and immunological phenotypes. Roughly uniform sequencing depth across donors was assumed in presence/absence analyses, although this assumption may not hold. In a later analysis, TCR association rates were found to vary across HLA loci, with the most associated TCRs seen for DRB1 alleles and the fewest for HLA-C alleles. Correlated functional status among segregating V segments might be attributable to linkage disequilibrium, but an unknown experimental factor could not be ruled out. The study gave a list of about 160 TCR beta chains associated with cytomegalovirus. While some public TCRs were present in many individuals, most TCR sequences turned up only very rarely across donors. A later genetic analysis reported fewer N-insertions in productive TCRs among donors in an Asian-associated ancestry cluster than the 666-donor mean.

The germline V gene (reference sequence) specifies LNHDA as CDR1 and SQIVND as CDR2. V was cut back by 1 base and J by 2 bases, leaving a gap of 9 bases between them. The CDR3 measures 14 amino acids from cysteine to phenylalanine. The read is trimmed to its CDR3 DNA, 42 bases read in frame from base 1. Details on this clone: Which antigen it targets is not known. Within one base of it there is no much larger clone, and no base qualities were kept.

The library came from the immunoSEQ multiplex PCR assay. For the multiplex PCR, a mixture combining 60 forward primers for TCR Vbeta segments and 13 reverse primers for TCR Jbeta segments was used. Amplification of the CDR3 region of rearranged TCR beta genes was performed with a multiplex PCR assay on genomic DNA. On the Illumina HiSeq System, the amplified TCR beta libraries were sequenced as 87-base-pair reads. The original methods were these. A later analysis counted approximately 84 million unique TCR beta chains across the 650 to 700 repertoires, and 9 million to 14 million of these chains were shared by at least two donors. A nearest-neighbor algorithm error-corrected the raw reads and collapsed the reads into unique sequences, merging closely related sequences to remove PCR and sequencing errors. CDR3 sequences were aligned to IMGT reference sequences to assign V, D and J gene segments. For a sequence to be retained, at least a six-nucleotide match to both a V gene segment and a J gene segment was required. Rearrangements were classified as productive when the CDR3 lacked stop codons and remained in frame with V and J, and all other rearrangements were classified as non-productive. CDR3 was defined by IMGT convention, running from the second conserved V-encoded cysteine to the conserved J-encoded phenylalanine. Sequences without an unambiguous match to a single V gene segment were excluded from the earlier analysis of several hundred of the donors. An earlier analysis of 587 of the donors called V segments functional above 56.7% productive rearrangements and segregating when the between-donor standard deviation exceeded 5%. To diagnose cytomegalovirus status from the catalog of TCR beta chain sequences, a statistical classification framework was built. In a later analysis, TCR nucleotide sequences were compared against IMGT/GENE-DB human TR gene sequences so that V and J genes could be assigned. In a later analysis, CDR3 sequences and most-parsimonious VDJ recombination scenarios were assigned using the TCRdist pipeline. In a later analysis, each TCR beta chain was defined by its CDR3 amino acid sequence together with its V-gene family, and reads without a unique V-gene family were excluded. A later analysis removed 592 highly shared, low-generation-probability nucleotide sequences to deal with suspected cross-contamination and a sequencing artifact. In a later analysis, a clonal expansion index for each public chain was calculated from normalized within-repertoire ranks of inferred template counts. A later analysis computed generation probabilities with a VDJ recombination model fitted to out-of-frame rearrangements, and checked the results against IGoR. Hypergeometric tests were used in a later analysis to score TCR-TCR, TCR-HLA and TCR-CMV co-occurrence, with a repertoire-size bias correction applied to the TCR pairs. False discovery rates were estimated in a later analysis by permuting HLA or CMV assignments 20 times. In a later analysis, co-occurring TCRs were grouped using DBSCAN, with TCRdist sequence similarity added in when clustering inside HLA-allele-positive subsets. Co-occurrence clustering excluded repertoires with fewer than 30,000 or more than 120,000 public chains, plus five with anomalous nucleotide sharing. In TCRdb, the immuneACCESS table is reduced to in-frame sequences with V and J assigned. These tables do not hold every clone; where another copy was compared, an unresolved V gene accounts for under half, and the others remain unexplained. The DNA gave D and trimming, while V, J and clone size come from that table. Counted in this sample were roughly 180,000 clones; 80% of them appeared once. About 1.4% of the sample rests with the top ten.

In total, over 600 healthy bone marrow donors made up the cohort. At the time of sampling, every cohort member was nominally healthy, though immune exposures that went unrecorded were likely present. The donor tested CMV seropositive, placing the donor among the roughly 270 seropositive members of the cohort. Every donor gave a peripheral blood sample, and the peripheral blood mononuclear cells from that sample were used for TCR beta sequencing. The Qiagen DNeasy Blood Extraction Kit was used to extract genomic DNA from the blood cell samples. The specimen was PBMCs. This receptor was taken from a girl between 10 and 17 years old in good health and CMV-seropositive. This receptor chain uses TRBV19 and TRBJ2-7; confidence is insufficient to name the D gene. CDR3 loop: CASSIAGRTYEQYF. DNA sequence: TGTGCCAGTAGTATAGCGGGTAGGACCTACGAGCAGTACTTC.